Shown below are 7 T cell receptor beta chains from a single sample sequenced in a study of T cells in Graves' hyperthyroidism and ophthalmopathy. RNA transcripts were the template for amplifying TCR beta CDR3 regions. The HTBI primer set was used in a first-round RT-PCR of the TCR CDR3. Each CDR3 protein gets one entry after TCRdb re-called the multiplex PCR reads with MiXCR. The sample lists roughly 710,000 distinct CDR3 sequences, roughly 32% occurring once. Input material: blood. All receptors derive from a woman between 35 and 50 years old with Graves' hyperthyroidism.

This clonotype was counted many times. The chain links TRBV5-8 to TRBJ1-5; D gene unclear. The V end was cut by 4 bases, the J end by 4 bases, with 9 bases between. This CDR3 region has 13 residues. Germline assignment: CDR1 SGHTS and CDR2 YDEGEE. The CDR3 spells CASSLSLNQPQHF. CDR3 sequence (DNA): TGTGCCAGCAGCCTCTCTTTAAATCAGCCCCAGCATTTT.

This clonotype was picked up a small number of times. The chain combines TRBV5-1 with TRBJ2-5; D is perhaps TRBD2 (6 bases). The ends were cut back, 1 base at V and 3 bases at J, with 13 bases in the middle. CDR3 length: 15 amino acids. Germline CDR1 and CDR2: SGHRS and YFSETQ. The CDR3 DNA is TGCGCCAGCAGCTTGAGGCCGGGACTGGAAGAGACCCAGTACTTC. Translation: CASSLRPGLEETQYF.

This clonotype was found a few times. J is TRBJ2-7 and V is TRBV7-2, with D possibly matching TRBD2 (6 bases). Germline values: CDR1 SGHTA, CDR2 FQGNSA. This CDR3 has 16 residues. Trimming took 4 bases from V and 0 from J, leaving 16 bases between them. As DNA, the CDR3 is TGTGCCAGCAGCTGGCCGGGACTCCCGGCCTCCTACGAGCAGTACTTC. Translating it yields CASSWPGLPASYEQYF.

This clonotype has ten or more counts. The CDR3 is CASRLQGQSTHEQYF. The CDR3 region has the DNA TGTGCCAGCAGGCTCCAGGGACAGTCAACCCACGAGCAGTACTTC. The chain couples TRBV12-3 or TRBV12-4 to TRBJ2-7, with 7 bases matching TRBD1. This CDR3 region has 15 residues. V lost 6 bases to trimming and J lost 5 bases; unmatched junction nucleotides: 13.

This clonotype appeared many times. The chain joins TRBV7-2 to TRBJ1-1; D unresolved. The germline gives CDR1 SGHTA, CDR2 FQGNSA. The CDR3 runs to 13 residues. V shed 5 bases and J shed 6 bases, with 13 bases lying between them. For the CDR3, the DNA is TGTGCCAGCAGCCCAAATGGGTGGCCTGAAGCTTTCTTT. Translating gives CASSPNGWPEAFF. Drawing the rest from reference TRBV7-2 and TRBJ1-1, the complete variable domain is GAGVSQSPSNKVTEKGKDVELRCDPISGHTALYWYRQSLGQGLEFLIYFQGNSAPDKSGLPSDRFSAERTGGSVSTLTIQRTQQEDSAVYLCASSPNGWPEAFFGQGTRLTVV.

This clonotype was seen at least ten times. CDR3 DNA sequence: TGTGCCAGCAGGACTGGGACAGCAGAAAAACTGTTTTTT. Translated, it gives CASRTGTAEKLFF. The genes are TRBV12-3 or TRBV12-4 and TRBJ1-4; 7 bases map to TRBD1. Trimming at V came to 6 bases and at J to 8 bases, leaving 6 bases not matched to a gene. This CDR3 has 13 residues.

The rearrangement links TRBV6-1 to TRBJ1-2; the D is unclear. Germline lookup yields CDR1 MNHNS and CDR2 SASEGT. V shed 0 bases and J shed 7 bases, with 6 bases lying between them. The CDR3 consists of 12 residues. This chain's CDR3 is CASSEAVFGYTF. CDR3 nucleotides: TGTGCCAGCAGTGAAGCGGTTTTTGGCTACACCTTC.